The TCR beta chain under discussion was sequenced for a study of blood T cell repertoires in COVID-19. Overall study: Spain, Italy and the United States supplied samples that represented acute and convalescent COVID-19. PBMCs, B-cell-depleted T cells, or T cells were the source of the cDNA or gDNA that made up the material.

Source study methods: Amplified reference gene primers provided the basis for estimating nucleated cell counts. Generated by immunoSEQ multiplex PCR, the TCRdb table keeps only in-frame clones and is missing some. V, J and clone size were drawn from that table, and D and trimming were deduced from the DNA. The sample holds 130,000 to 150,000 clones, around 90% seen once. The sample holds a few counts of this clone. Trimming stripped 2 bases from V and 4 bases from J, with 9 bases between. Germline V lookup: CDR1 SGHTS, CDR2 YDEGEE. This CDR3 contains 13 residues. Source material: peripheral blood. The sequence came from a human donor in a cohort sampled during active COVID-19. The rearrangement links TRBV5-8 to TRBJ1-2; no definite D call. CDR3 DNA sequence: TGTGCCAGCAGCTTACGAGTGTCCTATGGCTACACCTTC. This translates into CASSLRVSYGYTF.